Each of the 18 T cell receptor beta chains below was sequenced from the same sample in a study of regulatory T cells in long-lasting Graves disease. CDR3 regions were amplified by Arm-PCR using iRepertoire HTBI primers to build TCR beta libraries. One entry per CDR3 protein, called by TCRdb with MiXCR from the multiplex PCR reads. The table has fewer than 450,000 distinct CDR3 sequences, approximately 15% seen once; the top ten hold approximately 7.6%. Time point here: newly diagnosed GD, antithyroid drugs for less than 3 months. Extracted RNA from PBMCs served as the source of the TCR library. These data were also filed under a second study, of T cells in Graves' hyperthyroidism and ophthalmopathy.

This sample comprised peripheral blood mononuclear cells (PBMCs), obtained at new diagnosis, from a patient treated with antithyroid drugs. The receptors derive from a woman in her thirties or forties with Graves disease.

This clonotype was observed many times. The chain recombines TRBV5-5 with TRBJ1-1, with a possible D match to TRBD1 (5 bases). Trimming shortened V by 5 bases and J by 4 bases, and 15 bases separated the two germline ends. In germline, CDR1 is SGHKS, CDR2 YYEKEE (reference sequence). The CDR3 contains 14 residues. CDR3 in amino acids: CASSSGTATTEAFF. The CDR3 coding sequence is TGTGCCAGCAGTTCCGGGACCGCCACCACTGAAGCTTTCTTT.

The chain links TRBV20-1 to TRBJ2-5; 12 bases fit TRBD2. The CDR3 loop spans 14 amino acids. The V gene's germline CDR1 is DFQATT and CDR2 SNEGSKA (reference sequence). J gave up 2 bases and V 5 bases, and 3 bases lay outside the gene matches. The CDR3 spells CSASTSGGQETQYF. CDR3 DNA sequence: TGCAGTGCTTCGACTAGCGGGGGACAAGAGACCCAGTACTTC.

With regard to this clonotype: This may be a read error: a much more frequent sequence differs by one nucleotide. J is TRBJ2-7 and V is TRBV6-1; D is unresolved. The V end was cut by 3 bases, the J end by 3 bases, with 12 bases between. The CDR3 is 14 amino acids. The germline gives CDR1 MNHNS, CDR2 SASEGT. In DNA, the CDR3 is TGTGCCAGCAGTGACAGAAGGATTGGCTACGAGCAGTACTTC. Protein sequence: CASSDRRIGYEQYF.

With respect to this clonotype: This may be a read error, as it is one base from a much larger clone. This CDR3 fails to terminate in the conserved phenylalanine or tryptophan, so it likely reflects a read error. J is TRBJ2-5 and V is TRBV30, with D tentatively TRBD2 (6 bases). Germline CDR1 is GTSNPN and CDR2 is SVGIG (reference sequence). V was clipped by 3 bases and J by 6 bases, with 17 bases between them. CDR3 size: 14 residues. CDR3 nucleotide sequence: TGTGCCTGGAGCAAGAATAGCGCGGGGCAGACCCAGTACCTC. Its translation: CAWSKNSAGQTQYL.

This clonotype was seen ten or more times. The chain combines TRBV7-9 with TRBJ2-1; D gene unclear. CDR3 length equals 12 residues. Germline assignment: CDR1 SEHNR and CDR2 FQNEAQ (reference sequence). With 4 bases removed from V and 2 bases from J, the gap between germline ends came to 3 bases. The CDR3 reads CASSSTYNEQFF. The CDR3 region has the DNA TGTGCCAGCAGCTCAACCTACAATGAGCAGTTCTTC.

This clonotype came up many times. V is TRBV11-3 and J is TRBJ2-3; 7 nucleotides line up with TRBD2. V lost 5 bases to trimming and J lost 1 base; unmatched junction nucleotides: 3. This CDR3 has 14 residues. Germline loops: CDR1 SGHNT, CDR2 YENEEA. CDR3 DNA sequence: TGTGCCAGCAGCCTCACTAGCGGCACAGATACGCAGTATTTT. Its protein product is CASSLTSGTDTQYF. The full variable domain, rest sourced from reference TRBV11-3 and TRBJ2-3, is EAGVVQSPRYKIIEKKQPVAFWCNPISGHNTLYWYLQNLGQGPELLIRYENEEAVDDSQLPKDRFSAERLKGVDSTLKIQPAELGDSAVYLCASSLTSGTDTQYFGPGTRLTVL.

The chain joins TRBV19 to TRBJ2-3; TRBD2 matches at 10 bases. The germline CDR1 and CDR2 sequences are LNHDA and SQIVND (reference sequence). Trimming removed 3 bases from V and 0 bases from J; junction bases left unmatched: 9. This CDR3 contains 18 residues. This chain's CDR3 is CASSIGLAGESSTDTQYF. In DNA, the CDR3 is TGTGCCAGTAGTATCGGTCTAGCGGGAGAGTCTAGCACAGATACGCAGTATTTT.

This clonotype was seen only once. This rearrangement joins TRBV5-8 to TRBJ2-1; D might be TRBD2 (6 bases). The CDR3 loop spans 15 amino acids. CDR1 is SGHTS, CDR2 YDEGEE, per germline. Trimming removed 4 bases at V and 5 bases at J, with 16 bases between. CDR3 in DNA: TGTGCCAGCAGCCTGGAGGGCGGAGTGAACAATGAGCAGTTCTTC. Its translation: CASSLEGGVNNEQFF.

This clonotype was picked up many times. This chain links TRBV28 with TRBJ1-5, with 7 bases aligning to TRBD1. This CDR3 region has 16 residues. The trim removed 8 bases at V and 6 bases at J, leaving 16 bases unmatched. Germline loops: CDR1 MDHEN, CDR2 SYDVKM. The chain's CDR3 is CASGASPGTEFQPQHF. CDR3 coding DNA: TGTGCCAGCGGTGCGTCCCCGGGGACAGAGTTTCAGCCCCAGCATTTT. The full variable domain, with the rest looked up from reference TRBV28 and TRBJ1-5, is DVKVTQSSRYLVKRTGEKVFLECVQDMDHENMFWYRQDPGLGLRLIYFSYDVKMKEKGDIPEGYSVSREKKERFSLILESASTNQTSMYLCASGASPGTEFQPQHFGDGTRLSIL.

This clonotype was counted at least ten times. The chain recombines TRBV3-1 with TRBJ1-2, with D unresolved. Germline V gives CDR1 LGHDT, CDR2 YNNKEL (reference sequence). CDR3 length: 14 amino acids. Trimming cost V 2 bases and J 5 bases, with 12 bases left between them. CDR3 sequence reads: CASSQHSSNYGYTF. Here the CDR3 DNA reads TGTGCCAGCAGCCAACACAGCTCAAATTATGGCTACACCTTC.

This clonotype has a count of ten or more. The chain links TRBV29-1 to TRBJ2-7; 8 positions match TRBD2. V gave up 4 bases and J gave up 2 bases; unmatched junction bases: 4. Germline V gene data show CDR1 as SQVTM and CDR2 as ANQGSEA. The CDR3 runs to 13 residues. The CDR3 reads CSVGDGRAYEQYF. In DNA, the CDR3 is TGCAGCGTTGGGGACGGGAGGGCCTACGAGCAGTACTTC.

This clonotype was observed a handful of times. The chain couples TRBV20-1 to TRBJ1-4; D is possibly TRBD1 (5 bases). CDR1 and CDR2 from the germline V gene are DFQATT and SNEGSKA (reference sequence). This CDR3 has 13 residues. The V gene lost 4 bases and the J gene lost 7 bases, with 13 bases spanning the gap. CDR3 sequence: CSAIGQGREKLFF. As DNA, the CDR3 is TGCAGTGCTATCGGGCAGGGTCGTGAAAAACTGTTTTTT.

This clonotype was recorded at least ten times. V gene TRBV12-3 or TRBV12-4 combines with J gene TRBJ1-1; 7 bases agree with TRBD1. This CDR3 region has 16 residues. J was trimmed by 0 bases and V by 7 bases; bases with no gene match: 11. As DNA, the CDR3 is TGTGCCAGCATCCTACGCGCCGACAGGGTGAACACTGAAGCTTTCTTT. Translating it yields CASILRADRVNTEAFF.

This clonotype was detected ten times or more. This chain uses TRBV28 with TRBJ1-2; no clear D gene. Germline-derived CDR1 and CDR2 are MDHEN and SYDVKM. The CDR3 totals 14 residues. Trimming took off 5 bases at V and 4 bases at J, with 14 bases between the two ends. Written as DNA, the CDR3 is TGTGCCAGCAGTCTAATCGGGGAGGCCTATGGCTACACCTTC. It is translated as CASSLIGEAYGYTF.

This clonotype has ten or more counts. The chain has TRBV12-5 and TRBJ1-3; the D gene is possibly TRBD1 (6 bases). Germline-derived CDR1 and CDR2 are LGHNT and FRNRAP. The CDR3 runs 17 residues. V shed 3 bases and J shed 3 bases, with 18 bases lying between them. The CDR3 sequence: CASGLGHQGRDGNTIYF. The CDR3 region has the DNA TGTGCTAGTGGTTTAGGGCATCAGGGGCGAGATGGAAACACCATATATTTT.

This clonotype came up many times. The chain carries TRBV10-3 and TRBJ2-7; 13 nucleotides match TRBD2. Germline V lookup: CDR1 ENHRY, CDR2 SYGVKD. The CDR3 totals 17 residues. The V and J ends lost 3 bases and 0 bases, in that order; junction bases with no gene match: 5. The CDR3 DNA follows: TGTGCCATCAGTGACCCGGGACTAGCGGGAAGCTCCTACGAGCAGTACTTC. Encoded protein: CAISDPGLAGSSYEQYF.

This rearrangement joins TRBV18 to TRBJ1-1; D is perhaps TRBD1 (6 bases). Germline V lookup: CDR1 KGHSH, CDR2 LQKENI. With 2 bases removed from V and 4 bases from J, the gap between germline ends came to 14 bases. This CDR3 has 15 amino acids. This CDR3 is CASSPANRAGTEAFF. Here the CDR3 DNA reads TGTGCCAGCTCACCAGCGAACAGGGCAGGCACTGAAGCTTTCTTT.

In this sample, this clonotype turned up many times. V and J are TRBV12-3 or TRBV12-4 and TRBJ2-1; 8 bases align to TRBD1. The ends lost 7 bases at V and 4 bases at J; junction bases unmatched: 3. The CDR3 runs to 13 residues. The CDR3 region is CASTGTGYNEQFF. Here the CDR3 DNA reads TGTGCCAGCACCGGGACAGGTTACAATGAGCAGTTCTTC.